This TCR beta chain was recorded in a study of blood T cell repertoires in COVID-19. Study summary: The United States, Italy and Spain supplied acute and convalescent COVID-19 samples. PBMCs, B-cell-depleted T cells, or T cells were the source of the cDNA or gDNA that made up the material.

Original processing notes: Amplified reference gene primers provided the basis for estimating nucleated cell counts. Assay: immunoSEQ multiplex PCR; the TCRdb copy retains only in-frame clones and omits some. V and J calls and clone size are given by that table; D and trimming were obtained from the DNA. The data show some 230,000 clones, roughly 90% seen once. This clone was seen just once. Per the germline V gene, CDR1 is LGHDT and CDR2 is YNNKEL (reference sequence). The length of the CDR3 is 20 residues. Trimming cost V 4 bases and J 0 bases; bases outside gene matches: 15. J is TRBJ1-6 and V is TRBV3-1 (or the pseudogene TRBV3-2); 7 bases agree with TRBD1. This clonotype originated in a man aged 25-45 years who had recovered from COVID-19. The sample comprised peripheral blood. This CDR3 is CASSLRGHGRTSSYNSPLHF. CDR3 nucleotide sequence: TGTGCCAGCAGCCTGAGGGGGCACGGACGGACGAGCTCCTATAATTCACCCCTCCACTTT.